The entry below gives a single T cell receptor (beta chain) sequence along with its context. Its antigen is still unknown. Any history of autoimmune disease or systemic immunosuppression disqualified patients. The data stem from a study of OX40 agonist ivuxolimab in advanced cancers. About the research overall: Patients with hepatocellular carcinoma, melanoma, renal cell or head and neck cancer made up the dose-escalation patients. General study findings and limits: Clonal expansion in partial responders at 0.1-3.0 mg/kg ranked among the lowest. Antigen targets of the expanded peripheral T cells went undetermined.

V lost 5 bases, J lost 4 bases, and 4 bases stayed unmatched. Per germline, CDR1 SEHNR and CDR2 FQNEAQ (reference sequence). This CDR3 comprises 14 residues. This table comes from immunoSEQ multiplex PCR, and its TCRdb copy is limited to in-frame clones, with some not included. The top ten hold around 1.6% of the sample, which has 87,000 or so clones, around nine tenths seen once. The source material was CD4+ or CD8+ T cells sorted from blood, sampled in a trial of the OX40 agonist ivuxolimab. V gene TRBV7-9 combines with J gene TRBJ1-4, with 7 positions matching TRBD1. The clonotype originates from an adult with an advanced solid tumor such as melanoma, head and neck, liver or kidney cancer. The CDR3 bases are TGTGCCAGCAGCGCCGGACAGGATAATGAAAAACTGTTTTTT. Its protein product is CASSAGQDNEKLFF.